These T cell receptor beta chains were read from a single sample in a study of cytomegalovirus exposure and HLA in healthy donors. Here immunoSEQ multiplex PCR was the method, and the copy in TCRdb shows in-frame clones only, minus some. This sample has roughly 280,000 clones, with approximately 83% found just once. Source material: PBMCs. The receptors shown here come from a woman aged 18-35 years in good health and CMV-seronegative. CDR3s include the opening cysteine and the closing phenylalanine or tryptophan.

CDR3aa,v_gene,j_gene
CASERVQGNQPQHF,TRBV19,TRBJ1-5
CASSWGPFSYNEQFF,TRBV5-1,TRBJ2-1
CASKVTETYEQYF,TRBV2,TRBJ2-7
CASSEAVTGNEQFF,TRBV6-1,TRBJ2-1
CASSFLGQVLELFF,TRBV5-6,TRBJ2-2
CASTLDRGGQPQHF,TRBV6-5,TRBJ1-5
CASSTADRGYGYTF,TRBV9,TRBJ1-2
CASSDRRTGDSYNSPLHF,TRBV9,TRBJ1-6
CASSLQQVTSGANVLTF,TRBV18,TRBJ2-6
CASSLREGQNEQFF,TRBV11-2,TRBJ2-1
CASSQERVYEQYF,TRBV7-6,TRBJ2-7
CASSDQGGRSPLHF,TRBV6-4,TRBJ1-6
CASSLVAGSNTEAFF,TRBV7-2,TRBJ1-1
CASSQDLAGSSGNTIYF,TRBV4-3,TRBJ1-3
CATSRGTGLLLDGYTF,TRBV15,TRBJ1-2
CASSFITGSGNTIYF,TRBV5-6,TRBJ1-3
CASRVTENTEAFF,TRBV6-4,TRBJ1-1
CASGTGSYEQYF,TRBV28,TRBJ2-7
CAISESSGSQPQHF,TRBV10-3,TRBJ1-5
CASSFYRRLAGTYNEQFF,TRBV27,TRBJ2-1
CASSPAGSQLEKLFF,TRBV10-1,TRBJ1-4
CASSYLRTVNYGYTF,TRBV7-2,TRBJ1-2
CASSWGGRASTDTQYF,TRBV5-1,TRBJ2-3
CASRLTGRHSPLHF,TRBV27,TRBJ1-6
CASSVGGSNQPQHF,TRBV9,TRBJ1-5
CATSRDTRQLQHF,TRBV19,TRBJ1-5
CASSGGDNEQFF,TRBV30,TRBJ2-1
CASSDTPGQGHLPQHF,TRBV6-1,TRBJ1-5
CASSFALAGGPKTQYF,TRBV11-2,TRBJ2-5
CASSIVGTGGETQYF,TRBV19,TRBJ2-5
CASSPHRFGTDTQYF,TRBV7-2,TRBJ2-3
CAWTSGTGITEAFF,TRBV30,TRBJ1-1
CASSLSRYGYTF,TRBV7-9,TRBJ1-2
CASSFYSGVSYNEQFF,TRBV27,TRBJ2-1
CASSADRGGDNEQFF,TRBV28,TRBJ2-1
CASSYSRGHEQYF,TRBV6-5,TRBJ2-7
CASISDRTYEQYF,TRBV6-5,TRBJ2-7
CASSWEAGTQYF,TRBV5-1,TRBJ2-7
CASSSLRQAGYSGNTIYF,TRBV4-1,TRBJ1-3
CASTGGTEAFF,TRBV27,TRBJ1-1
CAWSLSGPGNTIYF,TRBV30,TRBJ1-3
CASSETLTSMNTEAFF,TRBV6-4,TRBJ1-1
CASSAGTSEQETQYF,TRBV7-7,TRBJ2-5
CASSLMWGPQETQYF,TRBV11-3,TRBJ2-5
CASRDRARFLIYEQYF,TRBV6-6,TRBJ2-7
CASSPNTEEAFF,TRBV5-1,TRBJ1-1
CASSDRRGNQPQHF,TRBV2,TRBJ1-5
CSVRMGALQNYGYTF,TRBV29-1,TRBJ1-2
CASSRDYPNEQFF,TRBV5-4,TRBJ2-1
CASSRTATGTEAFF,TRBV5-1,TRBJ1-1
CASSAYYEQYF,TRBV25-1,TRBJ2-7